This record concerns one T cell receptor (beta chain) sequence. The target antigen is unknown. Per the germline V gene, CDR1 is SGHAT and CDR2 is FQNNGV. Germline trimming cut 5 bases from V and 2 bases from J; bases unmatched to any gene: 5. The CDR3 covers 15 residues. The PCR used 60 Vbeta and 13 Jbeta primers. Sequencing used immunoSEQ multiplex PCR; TCRdb keeps in-frame clones, though not all of them. The sample lists 99,000 or so clones; roughly three quarters were seen once. The sample originates from a study of cytomegalovirus exposure and HLA in healthy donors. Across the study: Among around 170 million T cells, an earlier analysis found about 100 million unique TCR beta sequences.

Overall study results and limits: The study recorded about 150 TCR beta chains that were cytomegalovirus-associated. The classifier reportedly diagnosed cytomegalovirus status with high specificity and sensitivity.

There were likely unrecorded immune exposures, though donors were nominally healthy when sampled. This clonotype originated in a male donor in good health and CMV-seropositive. Material for sequencing was PBMCs. This rearrangement joins TRBV11-2 to TRBJ1-5; TRBD1 matches at 8 bases. The CDR3 DNA reads TGTGCCAGCAGCCAATCGACAGGGGGCAATCAGCCCCAGCATTTT. It translates to CASSQSTGGNQPQHF.